The present T cell receptor (beta chain) was sequenced within a study of blood T cell repertoires in COVID-19. The wider study: Both acute and convalescent COVID-19 samples were obtained from the United States, Italy and Spain.

This CDR3 comprises 16 residues. The ends lost 5 bases at V and 2 bases at J; junction bases unmatched: 11. Germline assignment: CDR1 SGHAT and CDR2 FQDESV (reference sequence). Authors' data handling: Scientists estimated how many nucleated cells there were by amplifying reference gene primers. The method was immunoSEQ multiplex PCR; TCRdb's version includes in-frame clones alone and lacks a portion of them. V, J and clone size are taken as reported in that table, and D and trimming were inferred from the DNA itself. The sample comprises more than 85,000 clones, 85% of which are singletons, and about two fifths rests with the top ten.

The chain employs TRBV11-1 and TRBJ2-7, with 8 bases matching TRBD1. The sequence derives from a man older than 75 with acute or convalescent COVID-19. Sequencing was done on a sample of peripheral blood. CDR3 sequence: CASSPHRDRSTYEQYF. In DNA, the CDR3 is TGTGCCAGCAGCCCGCACCGGGACAGGAGTACCTACGAGCAGTACTTC.